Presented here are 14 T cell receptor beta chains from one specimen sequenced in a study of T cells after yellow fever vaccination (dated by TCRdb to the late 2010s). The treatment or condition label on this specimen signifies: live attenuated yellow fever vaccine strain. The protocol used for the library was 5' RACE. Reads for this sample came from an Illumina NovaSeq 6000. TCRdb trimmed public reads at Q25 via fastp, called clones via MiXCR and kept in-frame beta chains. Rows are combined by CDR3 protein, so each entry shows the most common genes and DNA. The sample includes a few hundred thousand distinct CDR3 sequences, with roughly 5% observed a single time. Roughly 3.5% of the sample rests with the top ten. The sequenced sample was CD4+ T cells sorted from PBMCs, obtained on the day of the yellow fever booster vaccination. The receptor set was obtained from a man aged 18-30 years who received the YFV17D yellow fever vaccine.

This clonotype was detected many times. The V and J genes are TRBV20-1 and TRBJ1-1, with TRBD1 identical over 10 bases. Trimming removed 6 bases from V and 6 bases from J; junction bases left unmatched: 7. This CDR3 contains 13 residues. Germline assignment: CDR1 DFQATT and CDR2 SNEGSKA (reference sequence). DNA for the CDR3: TGCAGTGCCCCTTGGACAGGGGGGTCTGAAGCTTTCTTT. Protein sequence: CSAPWTGGSEAFF.

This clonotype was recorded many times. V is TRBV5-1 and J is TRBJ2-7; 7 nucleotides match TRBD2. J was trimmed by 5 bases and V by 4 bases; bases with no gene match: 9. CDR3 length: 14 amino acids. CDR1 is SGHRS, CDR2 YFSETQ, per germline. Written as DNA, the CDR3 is TGCGCCAGCAGCCCCCTGTCAGGGAGGGACGAGCAGTACTTC. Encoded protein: CASSPLSGRDEQYF. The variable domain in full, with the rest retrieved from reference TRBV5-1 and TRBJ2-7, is KAGVTQTPRYLIKTRGQQVTLSCSPISGHRSVSWYQQTPGQGLQFLFEYFSETQRNKGNFPGRFSGRQFSNSRSEMNVSTLELGDSALYLCASSPLSGRDEQYFGPGTRLTVT.

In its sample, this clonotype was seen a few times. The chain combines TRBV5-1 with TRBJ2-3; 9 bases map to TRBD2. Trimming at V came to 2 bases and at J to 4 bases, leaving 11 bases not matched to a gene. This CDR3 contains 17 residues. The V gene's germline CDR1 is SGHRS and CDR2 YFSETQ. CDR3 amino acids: CASSLGVGGGASDTQYF. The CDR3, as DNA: TGCGCCAGCAGCTTAGGCGTCGGCGGGGGGGCATCAGATACGCAGTATTTT.

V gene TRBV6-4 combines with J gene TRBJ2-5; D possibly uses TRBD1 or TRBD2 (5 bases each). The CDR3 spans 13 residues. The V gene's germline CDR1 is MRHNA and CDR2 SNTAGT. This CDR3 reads CANGAGRQETQYF. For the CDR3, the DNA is TGTGCGAACGGGGCAGGGCGCCAAGAGACCCAGTACTTC.

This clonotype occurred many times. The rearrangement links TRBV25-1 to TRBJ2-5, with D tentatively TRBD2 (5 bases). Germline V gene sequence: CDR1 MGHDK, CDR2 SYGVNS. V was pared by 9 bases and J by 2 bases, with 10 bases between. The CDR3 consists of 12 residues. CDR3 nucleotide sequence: TGTGCCAGTCGCGGAGGACAAGAGACCCAGTACTTC. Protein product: CASRGGQETQYF.

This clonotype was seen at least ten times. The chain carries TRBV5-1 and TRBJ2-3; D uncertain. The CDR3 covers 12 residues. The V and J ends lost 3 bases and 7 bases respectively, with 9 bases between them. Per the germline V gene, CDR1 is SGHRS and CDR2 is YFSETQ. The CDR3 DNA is TGCGCCAGCAGCTGGAATTCACATACGCAGTATTTT. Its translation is CASSWNSHTQYF.

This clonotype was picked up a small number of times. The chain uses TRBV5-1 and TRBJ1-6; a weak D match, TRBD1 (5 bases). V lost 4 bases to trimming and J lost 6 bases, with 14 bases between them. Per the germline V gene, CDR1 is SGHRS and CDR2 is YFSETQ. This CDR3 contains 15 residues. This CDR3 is CASSRGGVGNSPLHF. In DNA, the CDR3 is TGCGCCAGCAGCCGGGGGGGGGTTGGTAATTCACCCCTCCACTTT.

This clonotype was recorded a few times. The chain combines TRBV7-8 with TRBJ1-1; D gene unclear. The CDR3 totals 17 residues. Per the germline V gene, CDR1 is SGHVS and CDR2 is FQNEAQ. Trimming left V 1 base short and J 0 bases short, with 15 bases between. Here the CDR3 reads CASSLVASAEMNTEAFF. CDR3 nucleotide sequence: TGTGCCAGCAGCTTAGTGGCATCAGCAGAGATGAACACTGAAGCTTTCTTT.

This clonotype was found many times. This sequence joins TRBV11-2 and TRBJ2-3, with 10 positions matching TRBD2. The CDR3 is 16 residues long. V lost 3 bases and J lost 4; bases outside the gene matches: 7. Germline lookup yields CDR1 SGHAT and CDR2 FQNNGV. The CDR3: CASSFLAGGFSDTQYF. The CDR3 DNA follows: TGTGCCAGCAGCTTTTTAGCGGGGGGTTTCTCAGATACGCAGTATTTT.

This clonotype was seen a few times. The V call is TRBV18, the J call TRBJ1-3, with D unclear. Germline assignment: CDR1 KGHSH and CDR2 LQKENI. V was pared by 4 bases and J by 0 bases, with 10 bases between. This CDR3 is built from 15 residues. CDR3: CASSLTDPSGNTIYF. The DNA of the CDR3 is TGTGCCAGCTCACTCACGGATCCCTCTGGAAACACCATATATTTT.

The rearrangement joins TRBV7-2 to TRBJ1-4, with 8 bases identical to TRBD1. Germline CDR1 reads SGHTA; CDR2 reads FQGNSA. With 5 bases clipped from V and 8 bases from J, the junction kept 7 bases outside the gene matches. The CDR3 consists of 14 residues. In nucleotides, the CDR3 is TGTGCCAGCAGCACTGACAGGGGAGGGGAAAAACTGTTTTTT. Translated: CASSTDRGGEKLFF.

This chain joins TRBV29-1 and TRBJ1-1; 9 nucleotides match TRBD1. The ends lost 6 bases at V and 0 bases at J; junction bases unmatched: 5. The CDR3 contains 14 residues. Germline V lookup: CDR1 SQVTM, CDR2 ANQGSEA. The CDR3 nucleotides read TGCAGCGTGCACAGGGGGCTGATGAACACTGAAGCTTTCTTT. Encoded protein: CSVHRGLMNTEAFF.

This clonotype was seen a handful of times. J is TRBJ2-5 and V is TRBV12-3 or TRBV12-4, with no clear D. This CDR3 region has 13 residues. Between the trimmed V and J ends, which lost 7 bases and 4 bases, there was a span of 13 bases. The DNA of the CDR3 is TGTGCCAGCACCCTACTTTACCGAGAGACCCAGTACTTC. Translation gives CASTLLYRETQYF.

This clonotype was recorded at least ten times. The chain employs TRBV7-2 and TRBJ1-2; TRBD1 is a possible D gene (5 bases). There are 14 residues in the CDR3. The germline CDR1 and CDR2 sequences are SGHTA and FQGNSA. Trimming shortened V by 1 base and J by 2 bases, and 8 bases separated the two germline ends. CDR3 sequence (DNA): TGTGCCAGCAGCTTAGAGGGGACGAACTATGGCTACACCTTC. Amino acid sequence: CASSLEGTNYGYTF.